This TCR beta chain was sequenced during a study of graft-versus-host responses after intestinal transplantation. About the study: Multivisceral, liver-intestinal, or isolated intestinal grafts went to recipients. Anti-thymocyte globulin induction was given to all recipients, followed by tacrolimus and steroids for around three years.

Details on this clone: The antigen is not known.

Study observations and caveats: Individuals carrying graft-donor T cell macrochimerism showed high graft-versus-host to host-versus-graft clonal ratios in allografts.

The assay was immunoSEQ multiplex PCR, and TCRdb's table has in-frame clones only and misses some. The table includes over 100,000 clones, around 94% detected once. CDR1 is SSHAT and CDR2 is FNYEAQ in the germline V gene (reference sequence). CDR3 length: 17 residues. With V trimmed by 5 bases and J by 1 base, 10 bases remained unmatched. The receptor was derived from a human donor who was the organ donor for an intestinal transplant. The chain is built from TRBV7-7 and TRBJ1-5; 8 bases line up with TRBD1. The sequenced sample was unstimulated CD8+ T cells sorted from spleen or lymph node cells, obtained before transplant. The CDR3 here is CASSAGGFWRSNQPQHF. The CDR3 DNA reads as TGTGCCAGCAGCGCAGGGGGCTTCTGGAGGAGCAATCAGCCCCAGCATTTT.